A selection of T cell receptor beta chains follows, all from one sample in a study of a mutant IDH1 vaccine in newly diagnosed glioma. Using immunoSEQ multiplex PCR, the repertoire was profiled, and TCRdb retains in-frame clones only, with some absent. The sample has about 51,000 clones, 70% to 80% seen once. The sequencing here drew on PBMCs, taken from a glioma patient treated with radiotherapy, temozolomide or both. The receptor set was obtained from a woman in her 40s with glioma. CDR3s leave out the opening cysteine and the closing phenylalanine or tryptophan. Each record gives: V gene, J gene, CDR3 length, CDR3 protein.

V gene: TRBV10-3
J gene: TRBJ2-7
CDR3 length: 11
CDR3 protein: AITGLQGGEQY

V gene: TRBV5-1
J gene: TRBJ2-5
CDR3 length: 14
CDR3 protein: ASSLDASGGLKTQY

V gene: TRBV7-2
J gene: TRBJ2-7
CDR3 length: 10
CDR3 protein: ASSLGFYEQY

V gene: TRBV5-1
J gene: TRBJ2-1
CDR3 length: 10
CDR3 protein: ASSLVYPEQF

V gene: TRBV5-1
J gene: TRBJ1-2
CDR3 length: 12
CDR3 protein: ASSLDRAGEGYT

V gene: TRBV5-1
J gene: TRBJ2-6
CDR3 length: 16
CDR3 protein: ASSLGRGGFSGANVLT

V gene: TRBV14
J gene: TRBJ2-5
CDR3 length: 13
CDR3 protein: ASSQQRQAQETQY

V gene: TRBV6-6
J gene: TRBJ2-7
CDR3 length: 10
CDR3 protein: ASSQGLGEQY

V gene: TRBV2
J gene: TRBJ1-2
CDR3 length: 10
CDR3 protein: ASQPGGPGYT

V gene: TRBV4-1
J gene: TRBJ2-1
CDR3 length: 13
CDR3 protein: ASSPRLGGWNEQF

V gene: TRBV5-6
J gene: TRBJ2-5
CDR3 length: 11
CDR3 protein: ASSLAGDETQY

V gene: TRBV27
J gene: TRBJ2-7
CDR3 length: 12
CDR3 protein: ASWGQQGAYEQY

V gene: TRBV5-1
J gene: TRBJ1-5
CDR3 length: 11
CDR3 protein: ASSLAGIQPQH

V gene: TRBV30
J gene: TRBJ1-1
CDR3 length: 11
CDR3 protein: AWGQGGGTEAF

V gene: TRBV11-1
J gene: TRBJ1-1
CDR3 length: 11
CDR3 protein: ASSLTINTEAF

V gene: TRBV4-3
J gene: TRBJ1-1
CDR3 length: 12
CDR3 protein: ASSLRRGGTEAF

V gene: TRBV6-1
J gene: TRBJ1-5
CDR3 length: 13
CDR3 protein: ASSEDSNSNQPQH

V gene: TRBV11-2
J gene: TRBJ1-2
CDR3 length: 14
CDR3 protein: ASSPVTGARSYGYT

V gene: TRBV20-1
J gene: TRBJ2-7
CDR3 length: 9
CDR3 protein: SAGGVSEQY

V gene: TRBV27
J gene: TRBJ1-1
CDR3 length: 11
CDR3 protein: ASKLARGTEAF

V gene: TRBV7-9
J gene: TRBJ1-6
CDR3 length: 12
CDR3 protein: ASSLNANNSPLH

V gene: TRBV18
J gene: TRBJ1-5
CDR3 length: 12
CDR3 protein: ASSQDSSNQPQH

V gene: TRBV19
J gene: TRBJ2-5
CDR3 length: 14
CDR3 protein: ASSYYRDRGRETQY

V gene: TRBV2
J gene: TRBJ2-6
CDR3 length: 13
CDR3 protein: ASSDWGSGANVLT

V gene: TRBV20-1
J gene: TRBJ1-1
CDR3 length: 8
CDR3 protein: SARAPEAF

V gene: TRBV25-1
J gene: TRBJ1-6
CDR3 length: 13
CDR3 protein: ASSNGSSYNSPLH

V gene: TRBV23-1
J gene: TRBJ2-7
CDR3 length: 15
CDR3 protein: ASSQGGSGDSSYEQY

V gene: TRBV29-1
J gene: TRBJ2-7
CDR3 length: 10
CDR3 protein: SVETGPYEQY

V gene: TRBV19
J gene: TRBJ1-1
CDR3 length: 11
CDR3 protein: ASSIVRDTEAF

V gene: TRBV28
J gene: TRBJ1-1
CDR3 length: 10
CDR3 protein: ASSLLGTEAF

V gene: TRBV7-9
J gene: TRBJ2-7
CDR3 length: 11
CDR3 protein: ASSLLAGGVQY

V gene: TRBV25-1
J gene: TRBJ1-2
CDR3 length: 13
CDR3 protein: ASSEAGKGRVGYT

V gene: TRBV9
J gene: TRBJ1-4
CDR3 length: 13
CDR3 protein: ASSVAGITNEKLF

V gene: TRBV4-3
J gene: TRBJ1-2
CDR3 length: 15
CDR3 protein: ASSRSRDSQANYGYT

V gene: TRBV6-1
J gene: TRBJ2-5
CDR3 length: 11
CDR3 protein: ASSKDRSETQY

V gene: TRBV2
J gene: NA
CDR3 length: 12
CDR3 protein: ASRPGLHHYEQY

V gene: TRBV2
J gene: TRBJ2-5
CDR3 length: 12
CDR3 protein: ASSGSTAQETQY

V gene: TRBV11-2
J gene: TRBJ2-7
CDR3 length: 14
CDR3 protein: ASSLDQWGAQDEQY

V gene: TRBV7-9
J gene: TRBJ2-5
CDR3 length: 14
CDR3 protein: ASSRGEAGGPETQY

V gene: TRBV6-6
J gene: TRBJ2-3
CDR3 length: 10
CDR3 protein: ASHRPPDTQY

V gene: TRBV10-2
J gene: TRBJ2-2
CDR3 length: 17
CDR3 protein: ASSESGGVLAGVTGELF

V gene: TRBV27
J gene: TRBJ2-2
CDR3 length: 13
CDR3 protein: ASSLPGQGTGELF

V gene: TRBV15
J gene: TRBJ1-4
CDR3 length: 13
CDR3 protein: ATSRDQAGSEKLF

V gene: TRBV9
J gene: TRBJ1-2
CDR3 length: 10
CDR3 protein: ASSSRAYGYT

V gene: TRBV18
J gene: TRBJ1-2
CDR3 length: 14
CDR3 protein: ASSPSGRGRKDGYT